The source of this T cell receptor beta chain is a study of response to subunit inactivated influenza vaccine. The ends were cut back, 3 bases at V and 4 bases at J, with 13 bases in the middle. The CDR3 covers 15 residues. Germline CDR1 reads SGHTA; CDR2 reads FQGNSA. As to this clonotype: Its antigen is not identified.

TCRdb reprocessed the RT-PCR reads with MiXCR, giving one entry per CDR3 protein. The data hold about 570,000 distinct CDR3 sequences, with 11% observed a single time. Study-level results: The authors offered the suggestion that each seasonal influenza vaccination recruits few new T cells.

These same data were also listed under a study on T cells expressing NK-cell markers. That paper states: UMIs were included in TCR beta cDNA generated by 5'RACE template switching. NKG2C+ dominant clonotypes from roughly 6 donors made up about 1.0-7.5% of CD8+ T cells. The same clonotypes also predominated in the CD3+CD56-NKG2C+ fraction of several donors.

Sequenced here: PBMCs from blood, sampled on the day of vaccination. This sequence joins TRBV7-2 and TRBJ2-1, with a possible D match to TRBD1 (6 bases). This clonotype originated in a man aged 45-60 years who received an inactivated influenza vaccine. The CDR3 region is CASSLRQVLYNEQFF. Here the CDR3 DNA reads TGTGCCAGCAGCTTGCGACAGGTCCTTTACAATGAGCAGTTCTTC.